Listed below are T cell receptor beta chains from one sample, sequenced in a study of memory CD4+ T cells and cytomegalovirus serostatus. Assay used: immunoSEQ multiplex PCR; TCRdb lists only in-frame clones, some missing. Seen here are around 53,000 clones, 70% to 85% observed once, and the top ten hold more than 0.75%. The specimen was memory CD4+ T cells from blood. The receptors here all came from an adult in good health and CMV-seronegative. Each CDR3 is given with its conserved first and last residue. Fields, in order: J gene, V gene, D gene, clone size, CDR3 DNA, CDR3 protein. The D gene is left open where the match is weak. Rows give clone size only sometimes, using once, few, many, or a class for an expanded clone.

j_call: TRBJ1-1
v_call: TRBV12-5
d_call: NA
clone_size: once
cdr3_nt: TGTGCTAGTGGCCCTACAGGGCTCACTGAAGCTTTCTTT
cdr3_aa: CASGPTGLTEAFF

j_call: TRBJ2-3
v_call: TRBV29-1
d_call: NA
clone_size: NA
cdr3_nt: TGCAGCGTCGCCACCATCCATGATACGCAGTATTTT
cdr3_aa: CSVATIHDTQYF

j_call: TRBJ1-3
v_call: TRBV7-2
d_call: TRBD1
clone_size: NA
cdr3_nt: TGTGCCAGCAGCTCGTACAGGGGCCTTGGAAACACCATATATTTT
cdr3_aa: CASSSYRGLGNTIYF

j_call: TRBJ2-1
v_call: TRBV6-6
d_call: NA
clone_size: once
cdr3_nt: TGTGCCAGCAGTCCCCCAGGAGTGAATGAGCAGTTCTTC
cdr3_aa: CASSPPGVNEQFF

j_call: TRBJ1-1
v_call: TRBV6-5
d_call: NA
clone_size: NA
cdr3_nt: TGTGCCAGCAGTTACGCCGGACGTACTGAAGCTTTCTTT
cdr3_aa: CASSYAGRTEAFF

j_call: TRBJ1-2
v_call: TRBV29-1
d_call: TRBD1
clone_size: NA
cdr3_nt: TGCAGCGTTGAGAGGCCAGGGGGCCAACCCAACTATGGCTACACCTTC
cdr3_aa: CSVERPGGQPNYGYTF

j_call: TRBJ1-5
v_call: TRBV5-5
d_call: NA
clone_size: NA
cdr3_nt: TGTGCCAGCAGCTTGGCGGGTGGGACCCACAATCAGCCCCAGCATTTT
cdr3_aa: CASSLAGGTHNQPQHF

j_call: TRBJ2-7
v_call: TRBV4-1
d_call: NA
clone_size: NA
cdr3_nt: TGCGCCAGCAGCCAAACCCCCCCAGTCCAGCAGTACTTC
cdr3_aa: CASSQTPPVQQYF

j_call: TRBJ1-1
v_call: TRBV5-1
d_call: NA
clone_size: NA
cdr3_nt: TGCGCCAGCAGCACTGGCGAAGGATTGAACACTGAAGCTTTCTTT
cdr3_aa: CASSTGEGLNTEAFF

j_call: TRBJ1-2
v_call: TRBV2
d_call: TRBD1
clone_size: NA
cdr3_nt: TGTGCCAGCAACCCGGACAGGGCGTTGATGGGCTACACCTTC
cdr3_aa: CASNPDRALMGYTF

j_call: TRBJ2-5
v_call: TRBV19
d_call: TRBD1
clone_size: NA
cdr3_nt: TGTGCCAGTAAGGAGAGGGGGCGAGAGACCCAGTACTTC
cdr3_aa: CASKERGRETQYF

j_call: TRBJ2-7
v_call: TRBV6-1
d_call: NA
clone_size: NA
cdr3_nt: TGTGCCAGCGGATTTCACAGAAGCTCCTACGAGCAGTACTTC
cdr3_aa: CASGFHRSSYEQYF

j_call: TRBJ2-5
v_call: TRBV2
d_call: NA
clone_size: NA
cdr3_nt: TGTGCCAGCAGTGACCTCAGGGAGACCCAGTACTTC
cdr3_aa: CASSDLRETQYF

j_call: TRBJ1-6
v_call: TRBV19
d_call: NA
clone_size: NA
cdr3_nt: TGTGCCAGTAGTTCAGAAGGGGTTGGCTCACCCCTCCACTTT
cdr3_aa: CASSSEGVGSPLHF

j_call: TRBJ2-2
v_call: TRBV10-3
d_call: NA
clone_size: NA
cdr3_nt: TGTGCCACAAGGGGTGAAGGGAGCACCGGGGAGCTGTTTTTT
cdr3_aa: CATRGEGSTGELFF

j_call: TRBJ1-2
v_call: TRBV6-6
d_call: NA
clone_size: NA
cdr3_nt: TGTGCCAGCAGTGCGTCGATCGGGGAGGGCTATGGCTACACCTTC
cdr3_aa: CASSASIGEGYGYTF

j_call: TRBJ1-2
v_call: TRBV2
d_call: NA
clone_size: NA
cdr3_nt: TGTGCCATCGAACCGACCTCAGGGATCCGGGTAGACTATGGCTACACCTTC
cdr3_aa: CAIEPTSGIRVDYGYTF

j_call: TRBJ1-1
v_call: TRBV19
d_call: NA
clone_size: NA
cdr3_nt: TGTGCCAGTCGAGGACAGTCAACGAGTAACACTGAAGCTTTCTTT
cdr3_aa: CASRGQSTSNTEAFF

j_call: TRBJ1-5
v_call: TRBV6-1
d_call: TRBD1
clone_size: few
cdr3_nt: TGTGCCAGCACCGGGGCAGGGGGTCGCAATCAGCCCCAGCATTTT
cdr3_aa: CASTGAGGRNQPQHF

j_call: TRBJ2-7
v_call: TRBV29-1
d_call: NA
clone_size: NA
cdr3_nt: TGCAGCGTTGAAGAGAGCGTGAACGAGCAGTACTTC
cdr3_aa: CSVEESVNEQYF

j_call: TRBJ2-1
v_call: TRBV4-1
d_call: TRBD2
clone_size: NA
cdr3_nt: TGCGCCAGCAGCCAAGGACTAGCGGGAGGTCTGGATGAGCAGTTCTTC
cdr3_aa: CASSQGLAGGLDEQFF

j_call: TRBJ2-3
v_call: TRBV19
d_call: NA
clone_size: NA
cdr3_nt: TGTGCCAGTAGTATGACTCCCACCCCCACAGATACGCAGTATTTT
cdr3_aa: CASSMTPTPTDTQYF

j_call: TRBJ2-1
v_call: TRBV6-1
d_call: NA
clone_size: NA
cdr3_nt: TGTGCCAGCAGTTCAGCCTCCGGAGTAGGCAATGAGCAGTTCTTC
cdr3_aa: CASSSASGVGNEQFF

j_call: TRBJ2-7
v_call: TRBV10-3
d_call: TRBD1
clone_size: NA
cdr3_nt: TGTGCCATCAACCCCACAGGGGGAAGGGAGCAGTACTTC
cdr3_aa: CAINPTGGREQYF

j_call: TRBJ1-5
v_call: TRBV5-1
d_call: NA
clone_size: NA
cdr3_nt: TGCGCCAGTTCACCCGGGGATGCAAATCAGCCCCAGCATTTT
cdr3_aa: CASSPGDANQPQHF

j_call: TRBJ2-5
v_call: TRBV7-7
d_call: NA
clone_size: NA
cdr3_nt: TGTGCCAGCAGCTTGGCCACCGGGGGACAGACCCAGTACTTC
cdr3_aa: CASSLATGGQTQYF

j_call: TRBJ2-7
v_call: TRBV6-6
d_call: NA
clone_size: NA
cdr3_nt: TGTGCCAGCAGTGCAGACAGGATCAACGAGCAGTACTTC
cdr3_aa: CASSADRINEQYF

j_call: TRBJ1-1
v_call: TRBV21-1
d_call: NA
clone_size: once
cdr3_nt: TGTGCCAGCAGCAGGGGGACTTCGGCGGGCGCTGAAGCTTTCTTT
cdr3_aa: CASSRGTSAGAEAFF

j_call: TRBJ1-1
v_call: TRBV9
d_call: NA
clone_size: NA
cdr3_nt: TGTGCCAGCAGCGCAATCCGAAGGGGGACCACTGAAGCTTTCTTT
cdr3_aa: CASSAIRRGTTEAFF

j_call: TRBJ2-7
v_call: TRBV19
d_call: NA
clone_size: NA
cdr3_nt: TGTGCCAGTAGTATAGGGCAGAACACCTACGAGCAGTACTTC
cdr3_aa: CASSIGQNTYEQYF

j_call: TRBJ1-1
v_call: TRBV7-2
d_call: NA
clone_size: NA
cdr3_nt: TGTGCCAGCAGCCCTGGGACGGGGATGAACACTGAAGCTTTCTTT
cdr3_aa: CASSPGTGMNTEAFF

j_call: TRBJ2-7
v_call: TRBV21-1
d_call: NA
clone_size: NA
cdr3_nt: TGTGCCAGCAGCAGAAGGACGGGATCCTACGAGCAGTACTTC
cdr3_aa: CASSRRTGSYEQYF

j_call: TRBJ1-2
v_call: TRBV20-1
d_call: NA
clone_size: NA
cdr3_nt: TGCAGTGCTATTAGGAACTATGGCTACACCTTC
cdr3_aa: CSAIRNYGYTF

j_call: TRBJ2-1
v_call: TRBV15
d_call: TRBD2
clone_size: NA
cdr3_nt: TGTGCCACCAGCAGAGATTTGAGCGGGACCTACAATGAGCAGTTCTTC
cdr3_aa: CATSRDLSGTYNEQFF

j_call: TRBJ2-7
v_call: TRBV6-1
d_call: NA
clone_size: NA
cdr3_nt: TGTGCCAGCAAGCAAACAGAAAAGGCCCAGTACTTC
cdr3_aa: CASKQTEKAQYF

j_call: TRBJ1-1
v_call: TRBV27
d_call: TRBD1
clone_size: few
cdr3_nt: TGTGCCAGCAGTCCCAACTTCTATCAGGGGGCTGGGACGGCGCCTGAAGCTTTCTTT
cdr3_aa: CASSPNFYQGAGTAPEAFF

j_call: TRBJ2-2
v_call: TRBV2
d_call: NA
clone_size: NA
cdr3_nt: TGTGCCAGCAGTGAACAGAGGCACACCGGGGAGCTGTTTTTT
cdr3_aa: CASSEQRHTGELFF

j_call: TRBJ2-2
v_call: TRBV2
d_call: NA
clone_size: few
cdr3_nt: TGTGCCAGCAGTGAAGCGCTTTTGGGGGCCGGGGAGCTGTTTTTT
cdr3_aa: CASSEALLGAGELFF

j_call: TRBJ1-4
v_call: TRBV9
d_call: NA
clone_size: NA
cdr3_nt: TGTGCCAGCAGCGTAGGGACAAAGTTAGGGCAGGCGAATGAAAAACTGTTTTTT
cdr3_aa: CASSVGTKLGQANEKLFF

j_call: TRBJ1-1
v_call: TRBV6-1
d_call: NA
clone_size: NA
cdr3_nt: TGTGCCAGCAGGGCCTCCCTGAACACTGAAGCTTTCTTT
cdr3_aa: CASRASLNTEAFF

j_call: TRBJ2-1
v_call: TRBV11-2
d_call: NA
clone_size: NA
cdr3_nt: TGTGCCAGCAGCACCCTACCCGCGCCCACCACCAATGAGCAGTTCTTC
cdr3_aa: CASSTLPAPTTNEQFF

j_call: TRBJ2-2
v_call: TRBV5-1
d_call: TRBD1
clone_size: NA
cdr3_nt: TGCGCCAGCAGCCCCGGACAGGGAAACACCGGGGAGCTGTTTTTT
cdr3_aa: CASSPGQGNTGELFF

j_call: TRBJ1-2
v_call: TRBV6-5
d_call: NA
clone_size: NA
cdr3_nt: TGTGCCAGCAGCACTAACTATGGCTACACCTTC
cdr3_aa: CASSTNYGYTF

j_call: TRBJ2-5
v_call: TRBV7-2
d_call: NA
clone_size: NA
cdr3_nt: TGTGCCAGCAGCCCCCCCGGGACAAACAAGAGAGGCCAGTACTTC
cdr3_aa: CASSPPGTNKRGQYF

j_call: TRBJ1-5
v_call: TRBV7-2
d_call: NA
clone_size: NA
cdr3_nt: TGTGCCAGCAGCTTAGAGAAGGCCCAGCCCCAGCATTTT
cdr3_aa: CASSLEKAQPQHF

j_call: TRBJ1-4
v_call: TRBV28
d_call: NA
clone_size: once
cdr3_nt: TGTGCCAGCAGTTTATCCGGGGGGCGCATCGAAAAACTGTTTTTT
cdr3_aa: CASSLSGGRIEKLFF

j_call: TRBJ1-5
v_call: TRBV19
d_call: TRBD1
clone_size: NA
cdr3_nt: TGTGCCAGTTCCCTGACAGGGTATAATCAGCCCCAGCATTTT
cdr3_aa: CASSLTGYNQPQHF

j_call: TRBJ1-2
v_call: TRBV19
d_call: NA
clone_size: NA
cdr3_nt: TGTGCCAGTAGCGGGGTCTTCCGAACCTATGGCTACACCTTC
cdr3_aa: CASSGVFRTYGYTF

j_call: TRBJ2-5
v_call: TRBV27
d_call: NA
clone_size: NA
cdr3_nt: TGTGCCAGCAGGATGAAAGAGACCCAGTACTTC
cdr3_aa: CASRMKETQYF

j_call: TRBJ2-2
v_call: TRBV4-2
d_call: NA
clone_size: NA
cdr3_nt: TGTGCCAGCAGCCAAAGCGACACCGGGGAGCTGTTTTTT
cdr3_aa: CASSQSDTGELFF

j_call: TRBJ1-6
v_call: TRBV12-1
d_call: NA
clone_size: NA
cdr3_nt: TGTGCCAGCAGCCCCTCATGCGGTTCACCCCTCCACTTT
cdr3_aa: CASSPSCGSPLHF

j_call: TRBJ1-1
v_call: TRBV18
d_call: NA
clone_size: NA
cdr3_nt: TGTGCCAGCTCACCCCGGGCAGACACTGAAGCTTTCTTT
cdr3_aa: CASSPRADTEAFF

j_call: TRBJ1-1
v_call: TRBV5-1
d_call: NA
clone_size: NA
cdr3_nt: TGCGCCAGCAGGATAGGGGGGGGCACTGAAGCTTTCTTT
cdr3_aa: CASRIGGGTEAFF